Below, 24 T cell receptor beta chains from the same sample are listed, as sequenced in a study of shared clonotypes between healthy human individuals (dated by TCRdb to 2018 to 2020). Libraries were built with the immunoSEQ multiplex PCR assay. Imported from immuneACCESS, the table was reduced by TCRdb to in-frame sequences with V and J called. These copies leave out some clones; in studies compared against another copy, an unresolved V gene accounts for under half, and the cause of the remainder is not known. This sample has roughly 2 million clones in its table, and 95% of those were observed once. The ten largest clones capture roughly 0.13% of the sample. Sequenced: naive CD4+ T cells sorted from blood. Interpreted using the paper, the cell subset or site label stands for: CD45RA+ positively selected. The origin of the receptors is a man younger than 30 in good health.

This chain joins TRBV7-8 and TRBJ2-7, with TRBD1 matching 12 bases. Germline-derived CDR1 and CDR2 are SGHVS and FQNEAQ. The V segment lost 5 bases and the J segment 3 bases; nucleotides outside the gene matches: 5. There are 15 residues in the CDR3. CDR3 sequence: CASSVGQGAGYEQYF. The CDR3 DNA follows: TGTGCCAGCAGCGTGGGACAGGGGGCTGGCTACGAGCAGTACTTC.

For the CDR3, the DNA is TGTGCCAGCAGCACCCGCTGGACAGCTCAGAACACCGGGGAGCTGTTTTTT. Translating it yields CASSTRWTAQNTGELFF. The chain carries TRBV9 and TRBJ2-2; tentative D call: TRBD1 (6 bases). CDR1 and CDR2 (germline): SGDLS, YYNGEE. Trimming cost V 4 bases and J 1 base, with 17 bases left between them. This CDR3 spans 17 amino acids.

The chain has TRBV4-3 and TRBJ2-7; 7 nucleotides line up with TRBD1. The CDR3 length is 16 residues. Germline CDR1 LGHNA, CDR2 YSLEER. V lost 0 bases to trimming and J lost 3 bases; unmatched junction nucleotides: 8. DNA of the CDR3: TGCGCCAGCAGCCAAGATACCGGGACAGTCGACTACGAGCAGTACTTC. It yields the protein CASSQDTGTVDYEQYF.

V and J are TRBV6-6 and TRBJ2-7, with D perhaps TRBD1 or TRBD2 (5 bases each). The V gene lost 7 bases and the J gene lost 6 bases, with 19 bases spanning the gap. The germline V gene encodes CDR1 MNHNY and CDR2 SVGAGI (reference sequence). The CDR3 consists of 14 residues. The CDR3 loop reads CASKMVQGGTEQYF. The CDR3, as DNA: TGTGCCAGCAAAATGGTGCAGGGTGGGACCGAGCAGTACTTC.

In nucleotides, the CDR3 is TGTGCCAGTAGTATCTGGCCGTCGTACAATGAGCAGTTCTTC. This gives the protein CASSIWPSYNEQFF. The chain employs TRBV19 and TRBJ2-1; no firm D call. The CDR3 has 14 amino acids. CDR1 is LNHDA and CDR2 is SQIVND in the germline V gene (reference sequence). V was shortened by 3 bases and J by 4 bases, with 10 bases between the two germline ends.

V gene TRBV6-1 combines with J gene TRBJ2-4; D may be TRBD1 or TRBD2 (5 bases each). Per germline, CDR1 MNHNS and CDR2 SASEGT. The CDR3 consists of 17 residues. V shed 0 bases and J shed 1 base, with 13 bases lying between them. The CDR3: CASSEAGTGSAKNIQYF. Written as DNA, the CDR3 is TGTGCCAGCAGTGAAGCCGGGACGGGGTCTGCCAAAAACATTCAGTACTTC.

This chain uses TRBV30 with TRBJ2-2; 7 bases align to TRBD1. This CDR3 is 13 amino acids long. Trimming cost V 2 bases and J 7 bases; bases outside gene matches: 4. Germline lookup yields CDR1 GTSNPN and CDR2 SVGIG (reference sequence). The CDR3 DNA reads TGTGCCTGGAGTCCGACAGGGATCGGGGAGCTGTTTTTT. Protein product: CAWSPTGIGELFF. Based on the CDR3 plus reference TRBV30 and TRBJ2-2, the full variable domain is SQTIHQWPATLVQPVGSPLSLECTVEGTSNPNLYWYRQAAGRGLQLLFYSVGIGQISSEVPQNLSASRPQDRQFILSSKKLLLSDSGFYLCAWSPTGIGELFFGEGSRLTVL.

This clone was counted a single time. This chain connects TRBV9 to TRBJ2-5; maybe TRBD2 (6 bases). CDR3 length: 16 residues. The V gene's germline CDR1 is SGDLS and CDR2 YYNGEE. Deletions cut 4 bases from V and 5 bases from J, with 21 bases between. CDR3 sequence reads: CASSPGSGPRGETQYF. CDR3 nucleotides: TGTGCCAGCAGCCCCGGGAGCGGGCCCCGCGGGGAGACCCAGTACTTC.

The chain recombines TRBV4-2 with TRBJ2-5; the D is unclear. The germline V and J ends were trimmed by 0 bases and 1 base, with 9 bases remaining between them. Per germline, CDR1 LGHNA and CDR2 YNFKEQ. The CDR3 extends over 15 amino acids. CDR3: CASSQEGSPQETQYF. The CDR3 DNA is TGTGCCAGCAGCCAAGAGGGCAGCCCCCAAGAGACCCAGTACTTC.

The chain joins TRBV4-1 to TRBJ1-2; possible D gene TRBD1, 6 bases. The length of the CDR3 is 17 residues. Germline lookup yields CDR1 MGHRA and CDR2 YSYEKL. The V and J ends lost 5 bases and 4 bases respectively, with 23 bases between them. CDR3 loop: CASSSRDNAYRGYGYTF. DNA of the CDR3: TGCGCCAGCAGCTCCCGGGACAACGCCTACCGGGGCTATGGCTACACCTTC.

The chain has TRBV19 and TRBJ2-5; 9 bases align to TRBD2. CDR3 length: 13 amino acids. V trimming: 5 bases; J trimming: 4 bases; junction bases outside the gene matches: 2. Germline CDR1 is LNHDA and CDR2 is SQIVND (reference sequence). The CDR3 sequence: CASSGLARETQYF. As DNA, the CDR3 is TGTGCCAGTAGTGGACTAGCGAGAGAGACCCAGTACTTC.

The CDR3 reads CASSLLRTYSTDTQYF. CDR3 nucleotide sequence: TGCGCCAGCAGCTTACTCCGGACCTATAGCACAGATACGCAGTATTTT. The genes are TRBV5-1 and TRBJ2-3; D uncertain. Trimming took 2 bases from V and 0 from J, leaving 13 bases between them. From germline, CDR1 is SGHRS and CDR2 YFSETQ. This CDR3 has 16 amino acids.

The J gene is TRBJ2-1, the V gene TRBV5-6; TRBD1 matches 10 bases. The germline V gene encodes CDR1 SGHDT and CDR2 YYEEEE. There are 15 residues in the CDR3. V shed 9 bases and J 2 bases; nucleotides not matched to a gene: 8. The CDR3 reads CATFGGTGAYNEQFF. In DNA, the CDR3 is TGTGCCACCTTTGGGGGGACAGGGGCCTACAATGAGCAGTTCTTC.

The chain employs TRBV30 and TRBJ2-2; 7 bases line up with TRBD1. The CDR3 contains 15 residues. Trimming at V came to 1 base and at J to 0 bases, leaving 2 bases not matched to a gene. The V gene's germline CDR1 is GTSNPN and CDR2 SVGIG (reference sequence). The CDR3 loop reads CAWSATGTNTGELFF. As DNA, the CDR3 is TGTGCCTGGAGTGCGACAGGGACGAACACCGGGGAGCTGTTTTTT.

V gene TRBV5-5 combines with J gene TRBJ1-4; D perhaps matches TRBD1 (6 bases). The V gene lost 5 bases and the J gene lost 0 bases, with 14 bases spanning the gap. The CDR3 is 16 amino acids. Germline CDR1 and CDR2: SGHKS and YYEKEE (reference sequence). The CDR3 DNA is TGTGCCAGCAGTCCCGCTGGACAGACAACTAATGAAAAACTGTTTTTT. Residues: CASSPAGQTTNEKLFF.

With regard to this clone: In the same sample, other DNA sequences code for this CDR3. This chain links TRBV5-1 with TRBJ1-1; tentatively, D is TRBD1 (5 bases). The CDR3 is made up of 12 amino acids. CDR1 and CDR2 from the germline V gene are SGHRS and YFSETQ. Trimming stripped 2 bases from V and 6 bases from J, with 8 bases between. The CDR3 sequence: CASSLTGPEAFF. In nucleotides, the CDR3 is TGCGCCAGCAGCTTAACAGGCCCTGAAGCTTTCTTT.

On this clone itself: Other DNA variants within this sample encode the same CDR3. The chain is built from TRBV30 and TRBJ1-1; 10 bases are shared with TRBD1. Germline values: CDR1 GTSNPN, CDR2 SVGIG (reference sequence). CDR3 length: 14 amino acids. The V and J ends lost 1 base and 5 bases, in that order; junction bases with no gene match: 4. CDR3 DNA: TGTGCCTGGAGTGGGGACAGGGGAGGAACTGAAGCTTTCTTT. Translating gives CAWSGDRGGTEAFF. The full variable domain, in which reference TRBV30 and TRBJ1-1 provide the parts outside the CDR3, is SQTIHQWPATLVQPVGSPLSLECTVEGTSNPNLYWYRQAAGRGLQLLFYSVGIGQISSEVPQNLSASRPQDRQFILSSKKLLLSDSGFYLCAWSGDRGGTEAFFGQGTRLTVV.

This chain joins TRBV28 and TRBJ1-5, with D perhaps matching TRBD1 (5 bases). Germline-derived CDR1 and CDR2 are MDHEN and SYDVKM. V lost 8 bases, J lost 5 bases, and 13 bases lay in between. The CDR3 sequence is 13 residues long. This CDR3 reads CASQAGTYQPQHF. The CDR3, as DNA: TGTGCCAGCCAAGCAGGGACCTATCAGCCCCAGCATTTT.

This chain joins TRBV7-2 and TRBJ1-5; D is unresolved. Germline V lookup: CDR1 SGHTA, CDR2 FQGNSA. The length of the CDR3 is 13 residues. Trimming removed 0 bases from V and 6 bases from J, with 6 bases in between. The CDR3 DNA reads TGTGCCAGCAGCTTAGCGCTTCTTCAGCCCCAGCATTTT. The encoded protein is CASSLALLQPQHF.

The rearrangement links TRBV10-3 to TRBJ2-5, with a weak D call TRBD2 (5 bases). CDR3 size: 14 residues. Germline loops: CDR1 ENHRY, CDR2 SYGVKD. With 3 bases removed from V and 5 bases from J, the gap between germline ends came to 13 bases. The DNA for the CDR3 is TGTGCCATCAGTGACTTTGAGGGTGTGGAGACCCAGTACTTC. Encoded protein: CAISDFEGVETQYF.

Of note for this clone: The sample contains more than one DNA sequence encoding this CDR3. The chain recombines TRBV20-1 with TRBJ2-5; D remains unclear. Per germline, CDR1 DFQATT and CDR2 SNEGSKA (reference sequence). The CDR3 runs 11 residues. Trimming left V 6 bases short and J 2 bases short, with 7 bases between. CDR3 DNA: TGCAGTGCCCTCAGGCAAGAGACCCAGTACTTC. This gives the protein CSALRQETQYF.

The CDR3 loop is CASSPQEGGRGELFF. CDR3 sequence (DNA): TGTGCCAGCTCACCCCAGGAAGGGGGCCGCGGGGAGCTGTTTTTT. The chain recombines TRBV18 with TRBJ2-2; 7 nucleotides line up with TRBD1. J lost 7 bases, V lost 3 bases, and 8 bases had no gene match. This CDR3 contains 15 residues. Germline V gives CDR1 KGHSH, CDR2 LQKENI.

The gene calls are TRBV5-6 and TRBJ1-3, with a tentative D call TRBD1 (6 bases). Germline-derived CDR1 and CDR2 are SGHDT and YYEEEE. V lost 3 bases and J lost 0, with 13 bases in between. The CDR3 extends over 16 amino acids. The CDR3 DNA follows: TGTGCCAGCAGCTGGGGGACATCGGGCTCTGGAAACACCATATATTTT. Residues: CASSWGTSGSGNTIYF.

The chain combines TRBV28 with TRBJ1-1; no firm D call. The ends were cut back, 3 bases at V and 4 bases at J, with 12 bases in the middle. The CDR3 spans 14 residues. Germline V CDR1 and CDR2: MDHEN, SYDVKM. The CDR3 DNA follows: TGTGCCAGCAGTTTTAGGACTAGAGGCACTGAAGCTTTCTTT. Its translation is CASSFRTRGTEAFF.